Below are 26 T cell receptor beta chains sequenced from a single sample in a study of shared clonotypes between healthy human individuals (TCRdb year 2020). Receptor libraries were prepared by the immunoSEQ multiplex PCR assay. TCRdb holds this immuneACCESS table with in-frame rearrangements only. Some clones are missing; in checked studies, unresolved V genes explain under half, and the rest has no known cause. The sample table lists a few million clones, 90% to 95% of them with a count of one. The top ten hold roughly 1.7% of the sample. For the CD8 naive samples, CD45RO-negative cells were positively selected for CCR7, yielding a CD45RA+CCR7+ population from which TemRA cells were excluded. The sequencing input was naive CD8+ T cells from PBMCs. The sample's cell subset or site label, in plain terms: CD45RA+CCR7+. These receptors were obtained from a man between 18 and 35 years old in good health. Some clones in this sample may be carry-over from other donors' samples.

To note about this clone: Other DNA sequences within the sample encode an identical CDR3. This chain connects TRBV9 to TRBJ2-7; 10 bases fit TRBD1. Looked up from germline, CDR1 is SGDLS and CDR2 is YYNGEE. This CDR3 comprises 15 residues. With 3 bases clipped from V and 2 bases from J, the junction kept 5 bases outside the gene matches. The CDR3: CASSATGTGAYEQYF. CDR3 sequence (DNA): TGTGCCAGCAGCGCAACCGGGACAGGGGCCTACGAGCAGTACTTC.

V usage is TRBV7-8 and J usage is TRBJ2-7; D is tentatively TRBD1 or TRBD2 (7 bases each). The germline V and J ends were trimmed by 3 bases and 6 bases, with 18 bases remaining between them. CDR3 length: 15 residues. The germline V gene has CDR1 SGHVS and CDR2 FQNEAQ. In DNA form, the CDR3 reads TGTGCCAGCAGCTTCGATCCAGGGGGGGCTTCCGAGCAGTACTTC. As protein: CASSFDPGGASEQYF.

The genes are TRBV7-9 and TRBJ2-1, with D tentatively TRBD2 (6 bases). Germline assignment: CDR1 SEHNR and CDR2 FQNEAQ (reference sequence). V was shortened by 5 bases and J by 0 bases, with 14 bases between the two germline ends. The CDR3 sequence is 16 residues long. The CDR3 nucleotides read TGTGCCAGCAGCCGCGGACTACAAAGCTCCTACAATGAGCAGTTCTTC. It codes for CASSRGLQSSYNEQFF.

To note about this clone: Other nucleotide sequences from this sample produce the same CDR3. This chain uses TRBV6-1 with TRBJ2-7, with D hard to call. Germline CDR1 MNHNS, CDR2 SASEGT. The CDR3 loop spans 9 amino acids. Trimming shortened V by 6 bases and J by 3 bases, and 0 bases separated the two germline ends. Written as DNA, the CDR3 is TGTGCCAGCAGCTACGAGCAGTACTTC. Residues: CASSYEQYF.

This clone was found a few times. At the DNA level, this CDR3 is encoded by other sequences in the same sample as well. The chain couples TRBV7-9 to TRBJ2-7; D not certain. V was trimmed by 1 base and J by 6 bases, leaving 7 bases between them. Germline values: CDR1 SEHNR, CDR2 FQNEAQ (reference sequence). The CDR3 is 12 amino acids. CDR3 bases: TGTGCCAGCAGCTTAGTATGGGGCGAGCAGTACTTC. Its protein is CASSLVWGEQYF.

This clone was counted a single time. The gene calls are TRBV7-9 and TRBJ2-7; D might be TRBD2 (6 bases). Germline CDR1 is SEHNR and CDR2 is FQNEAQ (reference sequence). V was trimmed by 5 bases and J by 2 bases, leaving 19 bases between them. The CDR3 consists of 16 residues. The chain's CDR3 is CASSGRNIAAPYEQYF. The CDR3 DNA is TGTGCCAGCAGCGGGCGCAATATAGCGGCCCCCTACGAGCAGTACTTC.

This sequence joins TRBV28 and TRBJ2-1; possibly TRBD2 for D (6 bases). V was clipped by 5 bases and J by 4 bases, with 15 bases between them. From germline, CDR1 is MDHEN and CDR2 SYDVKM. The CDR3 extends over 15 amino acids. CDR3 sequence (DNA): TGTGCCAGCAGTCAATTAGCGGAGGGTTACAATGAGCAGTTCTTC. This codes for CASSQLAEGYNEQFF.

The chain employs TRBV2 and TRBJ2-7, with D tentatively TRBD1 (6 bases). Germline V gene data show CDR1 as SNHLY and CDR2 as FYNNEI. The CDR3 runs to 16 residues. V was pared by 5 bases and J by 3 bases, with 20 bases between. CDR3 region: CASSFPRDTRSYEQYF. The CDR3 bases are TGTGCCAGCAGTTTTCCTAGGGACACAAGAAGCTACGAGCAGTACTTC. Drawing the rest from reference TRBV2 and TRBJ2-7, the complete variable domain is EPEVTQTPSHQVTQMGQEVILRCVPISNHLYFYWYRQILGQKVEFLVSFYNNEISEKSEIFDDQFSVERPDGSNFTLKIRSTKLEDSAMYFCASSFPRDTRSYEQYFGPGTRLTVT.

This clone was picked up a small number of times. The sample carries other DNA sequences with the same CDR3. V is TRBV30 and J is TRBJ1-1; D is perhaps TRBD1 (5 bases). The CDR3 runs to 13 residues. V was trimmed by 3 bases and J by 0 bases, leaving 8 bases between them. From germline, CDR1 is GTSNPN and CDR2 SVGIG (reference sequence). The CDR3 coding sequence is TGTGCCTGGAGCGCGACAGTGAACACTGAAGCTTTCTTT. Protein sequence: CAWSATVNTEAFF.

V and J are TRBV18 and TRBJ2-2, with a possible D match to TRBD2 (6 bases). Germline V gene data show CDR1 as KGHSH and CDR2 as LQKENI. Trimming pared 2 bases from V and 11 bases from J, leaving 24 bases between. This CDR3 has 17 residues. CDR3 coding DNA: TGTGCCAGCTCACCAACGGGCGGGACGACGTTTACGTACGAGCTGTTTTTT. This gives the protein CASSPTGGTTFTYELFF.

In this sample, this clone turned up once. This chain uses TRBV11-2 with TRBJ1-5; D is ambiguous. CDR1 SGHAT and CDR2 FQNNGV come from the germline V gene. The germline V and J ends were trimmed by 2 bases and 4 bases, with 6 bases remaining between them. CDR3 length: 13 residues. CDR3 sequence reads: CASSLTPNQPQHF. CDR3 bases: TGTGCCAGCAGCTTAACCCCGAATCAGCCCCAGCATTTT.

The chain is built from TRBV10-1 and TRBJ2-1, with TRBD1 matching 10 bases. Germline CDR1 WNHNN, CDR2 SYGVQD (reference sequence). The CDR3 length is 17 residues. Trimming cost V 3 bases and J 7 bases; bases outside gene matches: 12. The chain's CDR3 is CASSDLEAGQGLNEQFF. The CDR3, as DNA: TGCGCCAGCAGTGATTTGGAGGCGGGACAGGGGTTGAATGAGCAGTTCTTC.

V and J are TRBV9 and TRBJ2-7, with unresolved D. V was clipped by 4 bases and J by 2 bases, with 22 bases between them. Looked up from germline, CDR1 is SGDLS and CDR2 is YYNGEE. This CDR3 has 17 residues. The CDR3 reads CASSSHFSRFDPYEQYF. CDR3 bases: TGTGCCAGCAGCTCCCACTTTAGTCGTTTCGACCCCTACGAGCAGTACTTC.

Written as DNA, the CDR3 is TGTGCCAGCCCCCACAACGGCGGGAACTACAATGAGCAGTTCTTC. This translates into CASPHNGGNYNEQFF. V gene TRBV7-9 combines with J gene TRBJ2-1; the D gene is possibly TRBD2 (6 bases). CDR1 and CDR2 from the germline V gene are SEHNR and FQNEAQ (reference sequence). The CDR3 consists of 15 residues. Trimming stripped 8 bases from V and 3 bases from J, with 17 bases between. The full variable domain, its missing parts supplied by reference TRBV7-9 and TRBJ2-1, is DTGVSQNPRHKITKRGQNVTFRCDPISEHNRLYWYRQTLGQGPEFLTYFQNEAQLEKSRLLSDRFSAERPKGSFSTLEIQRTEQGDSAMYLCASPHNGGNYNEQFFGPGTRLTVL.

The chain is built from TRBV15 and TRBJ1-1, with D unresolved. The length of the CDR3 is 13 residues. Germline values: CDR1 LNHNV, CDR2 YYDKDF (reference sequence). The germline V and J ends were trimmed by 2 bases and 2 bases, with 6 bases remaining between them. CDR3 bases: TGTGCCACCAGCAGACGGTTCAACACTGAAGCTTTCTTT. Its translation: CATSRRFNTEAFF.

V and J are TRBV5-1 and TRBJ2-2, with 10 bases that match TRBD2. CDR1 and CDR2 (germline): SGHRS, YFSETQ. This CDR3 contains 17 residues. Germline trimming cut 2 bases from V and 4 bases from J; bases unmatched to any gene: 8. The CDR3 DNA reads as TGCGCCAGCAGCTTACGACTAGCGGGCTCCGGCACCGGGGAGCTGTTTTTT. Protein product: CASSLRLAGSGTGELFF.

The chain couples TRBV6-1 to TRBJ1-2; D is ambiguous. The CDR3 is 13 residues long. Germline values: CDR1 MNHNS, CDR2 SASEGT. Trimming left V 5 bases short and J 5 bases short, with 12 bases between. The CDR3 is CASSQDGRYGYTF. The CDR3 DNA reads TGTGCCAGCAGTCAGGACGGTCGGTATGGCTACACCTTC.

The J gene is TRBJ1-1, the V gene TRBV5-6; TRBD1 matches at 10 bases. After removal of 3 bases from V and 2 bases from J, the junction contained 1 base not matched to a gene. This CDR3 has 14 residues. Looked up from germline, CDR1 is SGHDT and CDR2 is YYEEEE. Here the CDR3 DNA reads TGTGCCAGCAGCTGGGACAGGGGAAACACTGAAGCTTTCTTT. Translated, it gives CASSWDRGNTEAFF.

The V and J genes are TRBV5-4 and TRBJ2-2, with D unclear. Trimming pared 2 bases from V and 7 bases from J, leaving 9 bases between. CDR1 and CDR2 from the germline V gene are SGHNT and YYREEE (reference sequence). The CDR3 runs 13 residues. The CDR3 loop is CASSFGQIGELFF. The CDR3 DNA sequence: TGTGCCAGCAGCTTCGGGCAGATCGGGGAGCTGTTTTTT.

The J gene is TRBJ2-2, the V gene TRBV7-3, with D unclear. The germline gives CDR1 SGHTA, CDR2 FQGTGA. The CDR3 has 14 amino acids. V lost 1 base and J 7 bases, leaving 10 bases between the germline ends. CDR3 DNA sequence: TGTGCCAGCAGCTTAATAGGGTCGCTCGGGGAGCTGTTTTTT. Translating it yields CASSLIGSLGELFF.

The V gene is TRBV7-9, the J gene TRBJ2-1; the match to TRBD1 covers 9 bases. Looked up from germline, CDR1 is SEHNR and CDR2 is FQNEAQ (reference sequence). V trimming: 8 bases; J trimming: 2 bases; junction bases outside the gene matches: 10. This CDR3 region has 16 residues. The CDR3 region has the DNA TGTGCCAGCGGGGGAGGTGGGACAGGGACCTACAATGAGCAGTTCTTC. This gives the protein CASGGGGTGTYNEQFF.

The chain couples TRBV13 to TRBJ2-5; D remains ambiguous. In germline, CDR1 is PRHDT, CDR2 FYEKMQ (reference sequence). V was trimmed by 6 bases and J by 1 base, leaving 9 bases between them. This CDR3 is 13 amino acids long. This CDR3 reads CASSMGSQETQYF. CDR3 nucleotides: TGTGCCAGCAGTATGGGTAGCCAAGAGACCCAGTACTTC.

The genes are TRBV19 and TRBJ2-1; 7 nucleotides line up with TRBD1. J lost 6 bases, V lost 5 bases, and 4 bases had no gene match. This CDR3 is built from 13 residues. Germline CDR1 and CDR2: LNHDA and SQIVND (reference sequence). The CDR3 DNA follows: TGTGCCAGTAGTGGGGACAGCCTCAATGAGCAGTTCTTC. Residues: CASSGDSLNEQFF. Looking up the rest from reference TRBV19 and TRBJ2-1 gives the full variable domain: DGGITQSPKYLFRKEGQNVTLSCEQNLNHDAMYWYRQDPGQGLRLIYYSQIVNDFQKGDIAEGYSVSREKKESFPLTVTSAQKNPTAFYLCASSGDSLNEQFFGPGTRLTVL.

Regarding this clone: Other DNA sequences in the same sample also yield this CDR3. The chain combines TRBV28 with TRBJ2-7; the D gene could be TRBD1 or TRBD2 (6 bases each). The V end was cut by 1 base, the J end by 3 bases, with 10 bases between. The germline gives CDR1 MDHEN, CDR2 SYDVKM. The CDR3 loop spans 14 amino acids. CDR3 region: CASSLSGALYEQYF. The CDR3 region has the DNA TGTGCCAGCAGTTTATCGGGGGCTCTCTACGAGCAGTACTTC.

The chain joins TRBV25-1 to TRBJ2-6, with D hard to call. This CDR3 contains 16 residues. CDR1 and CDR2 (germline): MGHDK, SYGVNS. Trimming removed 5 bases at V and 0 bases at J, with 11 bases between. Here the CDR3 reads CASSPTTNSGANVLTF. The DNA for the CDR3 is TGTGCCAGCAGTCCCACTACCAACTCTGGGGCCAACGTCCTGACTTTC.

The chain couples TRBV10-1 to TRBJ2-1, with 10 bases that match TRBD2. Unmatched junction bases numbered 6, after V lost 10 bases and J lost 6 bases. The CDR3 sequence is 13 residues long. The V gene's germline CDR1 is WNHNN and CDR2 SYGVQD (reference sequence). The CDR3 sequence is CATTSGNGNEQFF. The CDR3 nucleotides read TGCGCCACCACTAGCGGGAATGGCAATGAGCAGTTCTTC.